What follows are 17 T cell receptor beta chains derived from one specimen sequenced in a study of post-analysis software for immune sequencing data. Study-level results: Patients showed TRBV5-6, TRBV5-1 and TRBV20-1 among 4 or 5 TRBV segments more frequent than in controls.

These receptors have no known antigen. Incorporated into the TCR beta cDNA libraries were unique molecular identifiers, which served to reduce PCR and sequencing biases. TCRdb re-derived calls from the PCR reads in MiXCR, one entry per CDR3 protein. The sample lists 500,000 to 600,000 distinct CDR3 sequences, 44% occurring once. Sequencing was done on a sample of blood. All receptors come from a girl aged 10 to 17 with multiple sclerosis.

The rearrangement joins TRBV16 to TRBJ1-5, with a weak D call TRBD1 (6 bases). Trimming shortened V by 0 bases and J by 2 bases, and 17 bases separated the two germline ends. The CDR3 spans 18 residues. Germline CDR1 reads KGHSY; CDR2 reads FQNENV. The CDR3 here is CASSQSSAGATGNQPQHF. The CDR3 nucleotides are TGTGCCAGCAGCCAATCTTCCGCAGGGGCGACGGGCAATCAGCCCCAGCATTTT.

This clonotype was found a few times. The chain joins TRBV12-3 or TRBV12-4 to TRBJ1-6; 10 bases are a match to TRBD1. The ends lost 7 bases at V and 4 bases at J; junction bases unmatched: 10. This CDR3 is 17 amino acids long. The CDR3 is CASTAGTGDLYNSPLHF. CDR3 DNA sequence: TGTGCCAGCACGGCCGGGACAGGGGACCTTTATAATTCACCCCTCCACTTT.

J is TRBJ2-5 and V is TRBV10-3, with D perhaps being TRBD1 or TRBD2 (5 bases each). The V gene lost 9 bases and the J gene lost 2 bases, with 16 bases spanning the gap. The CDR3 extends over 14 amino acids. In germline, CDR1 is ENHRY, CDR2 SYGVKD. The CDR3: CAISLPGPQETQYF. CDR3 nucleotides: TGTGCCATTTCCCTCCCGGGGCCTCAAGAGACCCAGTACTTC.

Note on this clonotype: At one end, the junction sequence differs from germline, possibly due to a read error. The chain is built from TRBV20-1 and TRBJ1-2; D remains unclear. CDR1 is DFQATT, CDR2 SNEGSKA, per germline (reference sequence). This CDR3 spans 12 amino acids. CDR3: CSARDFNYDYTF. CDR3 nucleotides: TGCAGTGCTAGGGACTTCAACTATGACTACACCTTC.

This clonotype was detected many times. V and J are TRBV7-6 and TRBJ2-5; D call uncertain. Germline-derived CDR1 and CDR2 are SGHVS and FNYEAQ. Trimming left V 0 bases short and J 4 bases short, with 6 bases between. This CDR3 has 13 residues. CDR3 sequence (DNA): TGTGCCAGCAGCTTAGCCCCGGGAGAGACCCAGTACTTC. This encodes CASSLAPGETQYF.

V usage is TRBV7-2 and J usage is TRBJ2-1; D uncertain. Trimming took off 0 bases at V and 8 bases at J, with 11 bases between the two ends. The germline V gene encodes CDR1 SGHTA and CDR2 FQGNSA. CDR3 size: 14 residues. CDR3 loop: CASSLARNSDEQFF. The CDR3 region has the DNA TGTGCCAGCAGCTTAGCGAGGAACTCGGATGAGCAGTTCTTC. The variable domain in full, completed from reference TRBV7-2 and TRBJ2-1, reads GAGVSQSPSNKVTEKGKDVELRCDPISGHTALYWYRQSLGQGLEFLIYFQGNSAPDKSGLPSDRFSAERTGGSVSTLTIQRTQQEDSAVYLCASSLARNSDEQFFGPGTRLTVL.

The rearrangement joins TRBV18 to TRBJ2-5; 12 positions agree with TRBD1. The CDR3 is 16 residues long. Germline V gene data show CDR1 as KGHSH and CDR2 as LQKENI. The V and J ends lost 3 bases and 5 bases, in that order; junction bases with no gene match: 7. The DNA for the CDR3 is TGTGCCAGCTCACCGGGACAGGGGGCTTCGGGCGAGACCCAGTACTTC. This sequence encodes CASSPGQGASGETQYF.

This chain joins TRBV5-6 and TRBJ2-3; 12 nucleotides agree with TRBD2. J was trimmed by 5 bases and V by 4 bases; bases with no gene match: 11. Germline CDR1 is SGHDT and CDR2 is YYEEEE. CDR3 size: 17 residues. The DNA of the CDR3 is TGTGCCAGCAGCCCTATTACTAGCGGGAGGCCCCAAGATACGCAGTATTTT. It is translated as CASSPITSGRPQDTQYF.

The chain uses TRBV10-3 and TRBJ2-5; TRBD2 is a possible D gene (6 bases). Trimming removed 3 bases at V and 11 bases at J, with 22 bases between. Germline CDR1 ENHRY, CDR2 SYGVKD. CDR3 length equals 15 residues. The CDR3 region is CAISDNLADSYGQYF. For the CDR3, the DNA is TGTGCCATCAGTGATAACTTAGCGGACTCCTACGGGCAGTACTTC.

This chain uses TRBV3-1 with TRBJ2-7, with TRBD1 matching over 9 bases. CDR1 LGHDT and CDR2 YNNKEL come from the germline V gene (reference sequence). V gave up 1 base and J gave up 6 bases; unmatched junction bases: 7. There are 15 residues in the CDR3. In nucleotides, the CDR3 is TGTGCCAGCAGCCAAGGGGGGGGACAGGGTGGCGAGCAGTACTTC. This sequence encodes CASSQGGGQGGEQYF.

This clonotype was counted once. The J gene is TRBJ1-5, the V gene TRBV12-3 or TRBV12-4, with D perhaps matching TRBD1 (6 bases). The CDR3 is made up of 13 amino acids. Trimming removed 7 bases from V and 0 bases from J, with 7 bases in between. CDR3 protein: CASKDSSNQPQHF. CDR3 DNA sequence: TGTGCCAGCAAGGACAGTAGCAATCAGCCCCAGCATTTT.

In this sample, this clonotype turned up a few times. The rearrangement joins TRBV6-2 or TRBV6-3 to TRBJ2-7; 9 bases agree with TRBD1. The V and J ends lost 3 bases and 6 bases, in that order; junction bases with no gene match: 12. The CDR3 covers 16 residues. In germline, CDR1 is MNHEY, CDR2 SVGEGT. CDR3 DNA: TGTGCCAGCAGTTATTCTCGGGACAGGGTCCTGTCCGAGCAGTACTTC. Its translation is CASSYSRDRVLSEQYF.

V and J are TRBV20-1 and TRBJ2-3; 7 nucleotides match TRBD1. V lost 8 bases, J lost 5 bases, and 13 bases stayed unmatched. Germline assignment: CDR1 DFQATT and CDR2 SNEGSKA (reference sequence). CDR3 length equals 14 residues. CDR3 nucleotides: TGCAGTACTACTGACAGGGTGAGGGAAGATACGCAGTATTTT. Translated: CSTTDRVREDTQYF.

This clonotype was counted once. CDR3 coding DNA: TGTGCCATCAGTGAGTCGGTAGATTATGGCTACACCTTC. Encoded protein: CAISESVDYGYTF. The chain combines TRBV10-3 with TRBJ1-2; D remains unclear. Germline CDR1 ENHRY, CDR2 SYGVKD. The CDR3 spans 13 residues. Trimming took off 0 bases at V and 5 bases at J, with 7 bases between the two ends.

In this sample, this clonotype turned up a few times. This chain uses TRBV7-8 with TRBJ2-1, with D tentatively TRBD2 (6 bases). Between the trimmed V and J ends, which lost 5 bases and 0 bases, there was a span of 11 bases. The CDR3 is 15 residues long. Looked up from germline, CDR1 is SGHVS and CDR2 is FQNEAQ. CDR3 in amino acids: CASSPMEGSYNEQFF. The CDR3 nucleotides are TGTGCCAGCAGCCCTATGGAGGGCTCCTACAATGAGCAGTTCTTC.

This chain links TRBV12-3 or TRBV12-4 with TRBJ2-3; TRBD1 aligns across 7 bases. With 6 bases clipped from V and 4 bases from J, the junction kept 10 bases outside the gene matches. The CDR3 consists of 15 residues. For the CDR3, the DNA is TGTGCCAGCAGCCCTATCAGGGGGAGCTCAGATACGCAGTATTTT. It encodes CASSPIRGSSDTQYF.

The chain couples TRBV4-2 to TRBJ2-3, with 7 bases matching TRBD2. CDR1 is LGHNA and CDR2 is YNFKEQ in the germline V gene. The CDR3 extends over 16 amino acids. Unmatched junction bases numbered 6, after V lost 3 bases and J lost 0 bases. In DNA form, the CDR3 reads TGTGCCAGCAGCCAGTCTAGCGGCCCTAGCACAGATACGCAGTATTTT. This codes for CASSQSSGPSTDTQYF.